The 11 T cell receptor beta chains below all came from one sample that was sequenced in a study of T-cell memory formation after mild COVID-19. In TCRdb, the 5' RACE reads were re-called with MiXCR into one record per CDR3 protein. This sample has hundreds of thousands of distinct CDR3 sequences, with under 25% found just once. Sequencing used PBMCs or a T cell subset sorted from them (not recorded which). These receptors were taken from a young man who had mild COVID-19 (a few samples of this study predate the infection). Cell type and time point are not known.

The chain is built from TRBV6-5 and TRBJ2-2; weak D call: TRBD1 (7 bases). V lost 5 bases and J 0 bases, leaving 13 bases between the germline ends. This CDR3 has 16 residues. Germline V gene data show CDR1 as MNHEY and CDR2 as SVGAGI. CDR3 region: CASSRRDSPNTGELFF. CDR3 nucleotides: TGTGCCAGCAGTCGGAGGGACAGCCCGAACACCGGGGAGCTGTTTTTT.

The CDR3 DNA reads as TGTGCCAGCAGGGAAGGGGGGGGCACTGAAGCTTTCTTT. It specifies CASREGGGTEAFF. The chain recombines TRBV28 with TRBJ1-1; perhaps TRBD1 as D (6 bases). Germline V gene lookup returns CDR1 MDHEN and CDR2 SYDVKM. The CDR3 covers 13 residues. Between the trimmed V and J ends, which lost 6 bases and 4 bases, there was a span of 12 bases.

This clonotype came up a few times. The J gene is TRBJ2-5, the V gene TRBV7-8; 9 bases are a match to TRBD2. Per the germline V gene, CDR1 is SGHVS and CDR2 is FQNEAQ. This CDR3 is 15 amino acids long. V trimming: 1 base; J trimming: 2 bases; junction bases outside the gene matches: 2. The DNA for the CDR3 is TGTGCCAGCAGCTTAGGAGCGGGGGGACAAGAGACCCAGTACTTC. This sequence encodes CASSLGAGGQETQYF. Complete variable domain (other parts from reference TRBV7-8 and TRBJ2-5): GAGVSQSPRYKVAKRGQDVALRCDPISGHVSLFWYQQALGQGPEFLTYFQNEAQLDKSGLPSDRFFAERPEGSVSTLKIQRTQQEDSAVYLCASSLGAGGQETQYFGPGTRLLVL.

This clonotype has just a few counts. CDR3 region: CASSLVGASGNEQFF. In DNA form, the CDR3 reads TGTGCCAGCAGCTTAGTAGGGGCGTCCGGCAATGAGCAGTTCTTC. The rearrangement uses TRBV7-2 and TRBJ2-1, with D possibly being TRBD1 (5 bases). V was pared by 1 base and J by 6 bases, with 13 bases between. Per the germline V gene, CDR1 is SGHTA and CDR2 is FQGNSA. This CDR3 spans 15 amino acids.

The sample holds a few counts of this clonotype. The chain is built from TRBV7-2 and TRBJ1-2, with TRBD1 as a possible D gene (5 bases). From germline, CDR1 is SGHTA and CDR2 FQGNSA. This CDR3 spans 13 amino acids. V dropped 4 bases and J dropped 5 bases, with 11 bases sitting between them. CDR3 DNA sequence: TGTGCCAGCAGCTCCGCCGGGACTTATGGCTACACCTTC. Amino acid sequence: CASSSAGTYGYTF.

The CDR3 DNA follows: TGTGCCAGCAGTTACTTCGGCGTGGGCCTAAAAAACATTCAGTACTTC. This gives the protein CASSYFGVGLKNIQYF. The rearrangement links TRBV6-5 to TRBJ2-4; D is uncertain. The ends were cut back, 1 base at V and 4 bases at J, with 14 bases in the middle. The CDR3 has 16 residues. The germline gives CDR1 MNHEY, CDR2 SVGAGI.

CDR3: CASSLRTVYTGELFF. Here the CDR3 DNA reads TGCGCCAGCAGCTTGCGGACAGTCTACACCGGGGAGCTGTTTTTT. This chain joins TRBV5-1 and TRBJ2-2, with D possibly matching TRBD1 (6 bases). The germline V gene encodes CDR1 SGHRS and CDR2 YFSETQ. The CDR3 has 15 amino acids. V lost 1 base, J lost 3 bases, and 10 bases lay in between. Based on the CDR3 plus reference TRBV5-1 and TRBJ2-2, the full variable domain is KAGVTQTPRYLIKTRGQQVTLSCSPISGHRSVSWYQQTPGQGLQFLFEYFSETQRNKGNFPGRFSGRQFSNSRSEMNVSTLELGDSALYLCASSLRTVYTGELFFGEGSRLTVL.

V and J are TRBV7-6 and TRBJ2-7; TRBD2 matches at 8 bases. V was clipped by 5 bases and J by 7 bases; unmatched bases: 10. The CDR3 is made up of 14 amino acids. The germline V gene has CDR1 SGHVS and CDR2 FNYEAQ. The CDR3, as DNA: TGTGCCAGCAGCCCCGGACTAGCTCCTTGGGAGCAGTACTTC. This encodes CASSPGLAPWEQYF.

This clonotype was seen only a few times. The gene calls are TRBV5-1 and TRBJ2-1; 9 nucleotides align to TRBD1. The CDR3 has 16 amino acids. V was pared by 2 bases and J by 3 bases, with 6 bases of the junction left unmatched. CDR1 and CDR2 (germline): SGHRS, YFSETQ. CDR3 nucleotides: TGCGCCAGCAGCTTATACAGGGGGCGCGGCTACAATGAGCAGTTCTTC. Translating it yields CASSLYRGRGYNEQFF.

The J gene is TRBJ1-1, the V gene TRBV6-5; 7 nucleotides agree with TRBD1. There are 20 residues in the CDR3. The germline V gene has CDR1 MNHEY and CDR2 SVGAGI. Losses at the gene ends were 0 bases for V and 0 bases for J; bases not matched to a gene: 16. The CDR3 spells CASSYSILAGSGQLNTEAFF. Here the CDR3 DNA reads TGTGCCAGCAGTTACTCGATCCTGGCTGGCTCGGGACAGTTGAACACTGAAGCTTTCTTT.

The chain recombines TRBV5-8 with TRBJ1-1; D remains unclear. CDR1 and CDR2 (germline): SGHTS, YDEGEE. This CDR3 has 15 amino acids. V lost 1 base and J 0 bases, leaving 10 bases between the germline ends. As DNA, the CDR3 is TGTGCCAGCAGCTTGCACGGGAAAATGAACACTGAAGCTTTCTTT. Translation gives CASSLHGKMNTEAFF.